Below are 23 T cell receptor beta chains sequenced from a single sample in a study of blood T cell repertoires in COVID-19. TCRdb's table, derived via immunoSEQ multiplex PCR, lists solely in-frame clones and lacks some. Among 130,000 to 150,000 clones, approximately 87% were seen once, and the ten largest hold 4.3%. Sequencing was performed on peripheral blood. These receptors came from a middle-aged woman with acute or convalescent COVID-19.

The chain joins TRBV6-5 to TRBJ1-6; 7 nucleotides match TRBD1. The CDR3 totals 13 residues. CDR1 and CDR2 from the germline V gene are MNHEY and SVGAGI. V gave up 7 bases and J gave up 7 bases; unmatched junction bases: 4. As DNA, the CDR3 is TGTGCCAGCAAGGGACAGCGAAATTCACCCCTCCACTTT. Protein sequence: CASKGQRNSPLHF.

The chain has TRBV18 and TRBJ2-7, with a tentative D call TRBD2 (5 bases). Germline V gene lookup returns CDR1 KGHSH and CDR2 LQKENI. V dropped 1 base and J dropped 5 bases, with 18 bases sitting between them. This CDR3 is built from 16 residues. The CDR3 loop reads CASSPRERELLDEQYF. The DNA for the CDR3 is TGTGCCAGCTCACCACGGGAGAGGGAACTCCTGGACGAGCAGTACTTC.

The V and J genes are TRBV11-3 and TRBJ1-1, with D hard to call. The CDR3 has 13 amino acids. V was cut by 1 base and J by 5 bases, with 8 bases left in between. Germline loops: CDR1 SGHNT, CDR2 YENEEA. DNA for the CDR3: TGTGCCAGCAGCTTAGTAGCGGAAACTGAAGCTTTCTTT. Translating it yields CASSLVAETEAFF.

The table lists this clone with a few counts. This sequence joins TRBV6-2 or TRBV6-3 and TRBJ1-2; 9 bases line up with TRBD1. The junction had 9 bases not matched to a gene; V was cut back by 6 bases and J by 4 bases. The CDR3 has 15 amino acids. The germline CDR1 and CDR2 sequences are MNHEY and SVGEGT. CDR3 sequence: CASSFRTGGSYGYTF. The CDR3 DNA sequence: TGTGCCAGCAGCTTTCGCACAGGGGGCAGCTATGGCTACACCTTC.

A single count supports this clone. The rearrangement joins TRBV6-2 or TRBV6-3 to TRBJ1-3; D gene uncertain. CDR3 size: 16 residues. V lost 4 bases to trimming and J lost 0 bases, with 13 bases between them. Germline V gene lookup returns CDR1 MNHEY and CDR2 SVGEGT. CDR3 bases: TGTGCCAGCAGTTGGACGGACTTTAGCTCTGGAAACACCATATATTTT. This encodes CASSWTDFSSGNTIYF.

Of note for this clone: The junction departs from the called germline gene at one end, perhaps through a read error. CDR3: CASSAGTGVNEPQHF. The CDR3, as DNA: TGTGCCAGCAGCGCCGGGACAGGGGTCAATGAGCCCCAGCATTTT. The V and J genes are TRBV2 and TRBJ1-5; 10 bases map to TRBD1. CDR3 length equals 15 residues. CDR1 is SNHLY and CDR2 is FYNNEI in the germline V gene.

J is TRBJ1-2 and V is TRBV11-2; maybe TRBD1 (5 bases). Germline V gene sequence: CDR1 SGHAT, CDR2 FQNNGV. This CDR3 has 14 residues. V lost 3 bases and J 6 bases, leaving 14 bases between the germline ends. CDR3 region: CASSFGTGLDGYTF. CDR3 nucleotides: TGTGCCAGCAGCTTCGGGACTGGACTGGATGGCTACACCTTC.

The chain employs TRBV30 and TRBJ1-5; a possible D gene is TRBD1 (6 bases). Trimming left V 2 bases short and J 8 bases short, with 19 bases between. This CDR3 region has 15 residues. Germline V CDR1 and CDR2: GTSNPN, SVGIG (reference sequence). The chain's CDR3 is CAWSSGGGKGKPQHF. The CDR3 DNA reads as TGTGCCTGGAGTTCGGGAGGGGGGAAAGGGAAGCCCCAGCATTTT.

J is TRBJ1-2 and V is TRBV5-1, with a possible D match to TRBD1 (6 bases). The V and J ends lost 5 bases and 4 bases respectively, with 15 bases between them. Per germline, CDR1 SGHRS and CDR2 YFSETQ. CDR3 length: 14 amino acids. CDR3 loop: CASRSTGLGYGYTF. CDR3 nucleotide sequence: TGCGCCAGCAGATCGACAGGTCTCGGCTATGGCTACACCTTC.

The V gene is TRBV29-1, the J gene TRBJ1-2; 7 bases are shared with TRBD1. The CDR3 spans 14 residues. Germline V gene lookup returns CDR1 SQVTM and CDR2 ANQGSEA. V trimming: 4 bases; J trimming: 3 bases; junction bases outside the gene matches: 8. The CDR3 DNA sequence: TGCAGCGTTGGACCCCACAGGGGCGACTATGGCTACACCTTC. Protein sequence: CSVGPHRGDYGYTF.

The J gene is TRBJ1-2, the V gene TRBV13; maybe TRBD1 (5 bases). The CDR3 is 14 amino acids. Between the trimmed V and J ends, which lost 4 bases and 8 bases, there was a span of 17 bases. In germline, CDR1 is PRHDT, CDR2 FYEKMQ (reference sequence). CDR3 protein: CASSSDRNQMGYTF. The CDR3 DNA reads as TGTGCCAGCAGCTCCGACAGAAACCAAATGGGCTACACCTTC.

The chain carries TRBV7-2 and TRBJ1-6; 8 bases agree with TRBD1. CDR1 and CDR2 (germline): SGHTA, FQGNSA. The junction had 11 bases not matched to a gene; V was cut back by 3 bases and J by 4 bases. The CDR3 extends over 18 amino acids. The CDR3 reads CASSFRRGTGGYNSPLHF. The CDR3 DNA reads as TGTGCCAGCAGCTTCCGACGAGGGACAGGAGGTTATAATTCACCCCTCCACTTT.

The gene calls are TRBV2 and TRBJ2-1, with D unclear. The germline V gene encodes CDR1 SNHLY and CDR2 FYNNEI. V gave up 7 bases and J gave up 0 bases, with 7 bases separating them. This CDR3 has 13 residues. CDR3 nucleotide sequence: TGTGCCAGCACGCAGGTCTCCTACAATGAGCAGTTCTTC. Translating gives CASTQVSYNEQFF. Variable domain in full (rest from reference TRBV2 and TRBJ2-1): EPEVTQTPSHQVTQMGQEVILRCVPISNHLYFYWYRQILGQKVEFLVSFYNNEISEKSEIFDDQFSVERPDGSNFTLKIRSTKLEDSAMYFCASTQVSYNEQFFGPGTRLTVL.

This chain joins TRBV11-3 and TRBJ1-1; D call uncertain. The CDR3 is 13 amino acids. From germline, CDR1 is SGHNT and CDR2 YENEEA. With 4 bases removed from V and 1 base from J, the gap between germline ends came to 7 bases. CDR3 in DNA: TGTGCCAGCAGCTCGGGATGGAACACTGAAGCTTTCTTT. Translating it yields CASSSGWNTEAFF.

The V call is TRBV7-9, the J call TRBJ1-5; D remains unclear. This CDR3 has 14 residues. The germline V and J ends were trimmed by 5 bases and 6 bases, with 14 bases remaining between them. Germline CDR1 and CDR2: SEHNR and FQNEAQ (reference sequence). The CDR3 sequence: CASSNGSGGQPQHF. The CDR3 DNA is TGTGCCAGCAGCAATGGATCTGGCGGTCAGCCCCAGCATTTT.

This clone was counted a few times. V usage is TRBV12-3 or TRBV12-4 and J usage is TRBJ1-5; 7 bases are shared with TRBD1. CDR3 size: 13 residues. With 6 bases clipped from V and 7 bases from J, the junction kept 6 bases outside the gene matches. The CDR3 DNA reads as TGTGCCAGCAGCCGGACAGGTAGGCAGCCCCAGCATTTT. Translating gives CASSRTGRQPQHF.

The V gene is TRBV3-1 (or the pseudogene TRBV3-2), the J gene TRBJ1-4; 7 bases align to TRBD1. Germline CDR1 LGHDT, CDR2 YNNKEL (reference sequence). CDR3 size: 16 residues. Germline trimming cut 4 bases from V and 8 bases from J; bases unmatched to any gene: 13. CDR3 in amino acids: CASSPLFTGVKEKLFF. CDR3 in DNA: TGTGCCAGCAGCCCCCTCTTTACAGGGGTGAAGGAAAAACTGTTTTTT.

The chain couples TRBV6-5 to TRBJ2-4; 7 nucleotides align to TRBD2. J lost 6 bases, V lost 7 bases, and 9 bases had no gene match. The CDR3 is made up of 14 amino acids. CDR1 and CDR2 (germline): MNHEY, SVGAGI. In DNA form, the CDR3 reads TGTGCCAGCAACGGAGGACTAGGCGGAAACATTCAGTACTTC. It codes for CASNGGLGGNIQYF.

The rearrangement joins TRBV7-2 to TRBJ2-3; TRBD2 matches at 9 bases. There are 15 residues in the CDR3. J was trimmed by 6 bases and V by 2 bases; bases with no gene match: 6. CDR1 SGHTA and CDR2 FQGNSA come from the germline V gene. CDR3 residues: CASSLIGLAGDTQYF. CDR3 DNA sequence: TGTGCCAGCAGCTTAATCGGGCTAGCGGGGGATACGCAGTATTTT.

Only one count was recorded for this clone. The CDR3 does not close with the conserved phenylalanine or tryptophan, likely indicating a read error. The DNA is left out, because the CDR3 cannot be placed on it with certainty; the CDR3 is given as TCRdb lists it. CDR3 loop: CASSPEGARIRSV. The chain links TRBV18 to TRBJ1-1; the table's D call, TRBD1, was not checked against the DNA. The CDR3 region is 13 residues in length, termini included. Germline V gene sequence: CDR1 KGHSH, CDR2 LQKENI.

The chain is built from TRBV29-1 and TRBJ1-4; a possible D gene is TRBD1 (6 bases). Germline CDR1 is SQVTM and CDR2 is ANQGSEA. The V gene lost 7 bases and the J gene lost 1 base, with 10 bases spanning the gap. This CDR3 comprises 13 residues. The CDR3 is CSGGRLTNEKLFF. DNA of the CDR3: TGCAGCGGGGGGCGGTTAACTAATGAAAAACTGTTTTTT. The full variable domain, completed using reference TRBV29-1 and TRBJ1-4, is SAVISQKPSRDICQRGTSLTIQCQVDSQVTMMFWYRQQPGQSLTLIATANQGSEATYESGFVIDKFPISRPNLTFSTLTVSNMSPEDSSIYLCSGGRLTNEKLFFGSGTQLSVL.

The gene calls are TRBV28 and TRBJ2-7, with 7 bases matching TRBD1. The J segment lost 0 bases and the V segment lost 6 bases, leaving 2 bases of the junction unmatched. The CDR3 spans 13 residues. The germline V gene encodes CDR1 MDHEN and CDR2 SYDVKM. The CDR3 DNA reads as TGTGCCAGCAGCGGGGACAGCTCCTACGAGCAGTACTTC. This sequence encodes CASSGDSSYEQYF.

CDR3 in DNA: TGTGCCAGTAGTTTGTCCGGGACAGGGGTGAGCACAGATACGCAGTATTTT. Protein product: CASSLSGTGVSTDTQYF. The chain is built from TRBV19 and TRBJ2-3; 10 bases align to TRBD1. The germline CDR1 and CDR2 sequences are LNHDA and SQIVND (reference sequence). The CDR3 totals 17 residues. With V trimmed by 5 bases and J by 0 bases, 8 bases remained unmatched.